This TCR beta chain was captured in a study of blood T cell repertoires in COVID-19. Study as a whole: Samples came from the United States, Italy and Spain, spanning acute and convalescent COVID-19. PBMCs, B-cell-depleted T cells, or T cells were the source of the cDNA or gDNA that made up the material.

Original methodology: Researchers report that nucleated cell counts were estimated from reference gene primer amplification. Clones were sequenced by immunoSEQ multiplex PCR, and TCRdb holds only the in-frame ones, with some missing. V, J and clone size were drawn from that table, and D and trimming were deduced from the DNA. Found here are about 170,000 clones, approximately 83% of them singletons; the top ten hold 2% to 2.5%. V trimming: 6 bases; J trimming: 5 bases; junction bases outside the gene matches: 10. The CDR3 totals 16 residues. CDR1 and CDR2 (germline): SGHTA, FQGNSA. This clonotype was obtained from an elderly woman with acute or convalescent COVID-19. The chain has TRBV7-2 and TRBJ2-1; 10 nucleotides match TRBD1. Sample: peripheral blood. The CDR3 region is CASSSWGTGVDNEQFF. Here the CDR3 DNA reads TGTGCCAGCAGTTCCTGGGGGACAGGGGTCGACAATGAGCAGTTCTTC.